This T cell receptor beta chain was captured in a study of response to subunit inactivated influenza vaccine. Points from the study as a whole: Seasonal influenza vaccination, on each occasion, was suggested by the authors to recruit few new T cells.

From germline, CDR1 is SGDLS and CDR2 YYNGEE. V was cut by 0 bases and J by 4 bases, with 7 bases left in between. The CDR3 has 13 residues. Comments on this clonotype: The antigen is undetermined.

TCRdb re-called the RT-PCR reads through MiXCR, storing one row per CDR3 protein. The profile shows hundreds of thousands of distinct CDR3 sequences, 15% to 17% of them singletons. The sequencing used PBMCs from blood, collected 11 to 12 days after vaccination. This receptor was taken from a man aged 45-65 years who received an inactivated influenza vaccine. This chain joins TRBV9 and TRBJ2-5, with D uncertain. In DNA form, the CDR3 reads TGTGCCAGCAGCGTAGAATCGAGAGAGACCCAGTACTTC. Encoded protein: CASSVESRETQYF.